The 19 T cell receptor beta chains reported below all come from one sample, sequenced in a study of blood T cell repertoires in COVID-19. Sequencing used immunoSEQ multiplex PCR; TCRdb keeps in-frame clones, though not all of them. The sample includes 250,000 to 350,000 clones, approximately 85% seen only once; the top ten take 0.87%. Sequencing was performed on peripheral blood. These receptors all come from a human donor with COVID-19, enrolled during active disease. The donor label of this sample is uncertain.

The V call is TRBV6-4, the J call TRBJ2-1; 8 bases are shared with TRBD2. Germline V gene lookup returns CDR1 MRHNA and CDR2 SNTAGT. V trimming: 1 base; J trimming: 10 bases; junction bases outside the gene matches: 3. This CDR3 region has 13 residues. The chain's CDR3 is CASSDWSGSEQFF. The CDR3 DNA sequence: TGTGCCAGCAGTGACTGGAGCGGGAGCGAGCAGTTCTTC.

The DNA for the CDR3 is TGTGCCAGCAGCTTAATTGGACTAGCGGGTCTATCCTACAATGAGCAGTTCTTC. Translated: CASSLIGLAGLSYNEQFF. This sequence joins TRBV7-8 and TRBJ2-1, with 11 bases matching TRBD2. The CDR3 loop spans 18 amino acids. Germline CDR1 is SGHVS and CDR2 is FQNEAQ. The V segment lost 2 bases and the J segment 1 base; nucleotides outside the gene matches: 7.

This clone was seen once. The CDR3 bases are TGTGCCAGCAACCCCTTAGGGGCCAGGGCTACATACAATGAGCAGTTCTTC. Translation gives CASNPLGARATYNEQFF. This chain connects TRBV11-2 to TRBJ2-1; TRBD1 is a possible D gene (5 bases). The CDR3 has 17 amino acids. In germline, CDR1 is SGHAT, CDR2 FQNNGV. Trimming took 7 bases from V and 4 from J, leaving 23 bases between them.

The genes are TRBV6-1 and TRBJ1-6; D might be TRBD1 (5 bases). The CDR3 runs to 15 residues. Germline values: CDR1 MNHNS, CDR2 SASEGT. V gave up 3 bases and J gave up 4 bases, with 10 bases separating them. The CDR3 loop reads CASSDGGGYNSPLHF. CDR3 nucleotide sequence: TGTGCCAGCAGTGACGGGGGGGGTTATAATTCACCCCTCCACTTT.

The J gene is TRBJ1-5, the V gene TRBV7-2; 7 bases match TRBD1. The CDR3 runs 15 residues. V gave up 5 bases and J gave up 7 bases; unmatched junction bases: 11. The germline gives CDR1 SGHTA, CDR2 FQGNSA. The CDR3 DNA is TGTGCCAGCAGCGCGGAGACAGGGACGGGGCAGCCCCAGCATTTT. It is translated as CASSAETGTGQPQHF. Supplemented by reference TRBV7-2 and TRBJ1-5, the full variable domain reads GAGVSQSPSNKVTEKGKDVELRCDPISGHTALYWYRQSLGQGLEFLIYFQGNSAPDKSGLPSDRFSAERTGGSVSTLTIQRTQQEDSAVYLCASSAETGTGQPQHFGDGTRLSIL.

V is TRBV6-5 and J is TRBJ1-5; no firm D call. The V end was cut by 10 bases, the J end by 4 bases, with 20 bases between. The CDR3 is made up of 15 amino acids. Germline CDR1 MNHEY, CDR2 SVGAGI. CDR3 bases: TGTGCCACTAAGGACCGCGGAGGGTTAAATCAGCCCCAGCATTTT. Translated: CATKDRGGLNQPQHF.

The V and J genes are TRBV19 and TRBJ1-1; D is undetermined. Germline CDR1 and CDR2: LNHDA and SQIVND (reference sequence). V was trimmed by 6 bases and J by 5 bases, leaving 16 bases between them. The CDR3 contains 14 residues. CDR3 in DNA: TGTGCCAGTAGGGGTGGGGAGGTGAGGACTGAAGCTTTCTTT. Translating gives CASRGGEVRTEAFF. The variable domain in full, completed from reference TRBV19 and TRBJ1-1, reads DGGITQSPKYLFRKEGQNVTLSCEQNLNHDAMYWYRQDPGQGLRLIYYSQIVNDFQKGDIAEGYSVSREKKESFPLTVTSAQKNPTAFYLCASRGGEVRTEAFFGQGTRLTVV.

J is TRBJ2-5 and V is TRBV7-2; the match to TRBD2 covers 8 bases. CDR3 length equals 14 residues. The germline V gene encodes CDR1 SGHTA and CDR2 FQGNSA. Losses at the gene ends were 5 bases for V and 8 bases for J; bases not matched to a gene: 10. The CDR3 sequence is CASSPAGTSRTQYF. The CDR3 DNA reads as TGTGCCAGCAGCCCAGCCGGGACTAGTCGCACCCAGTACTTC.

Only one count was recorded for this clone. The CDR3 loop is CATSDSTTGELFF. In DNA, the CDR3 is TGTGCCACCAGTGATTCTACGACCGGGGAGCTGTTTTTT. The chain joins TRBV24-1 to TRBJ2-2, with no clear D. V gave up 2 bases and J gave up 5 bases, with 5 bases separating them. The V gene's germline CDR1 is KGHDR and CDR2 SFDVKD. The CDR3 consists of 13 residues.

The V and J genes are TRBV5-5 and TRBJ2-5; D perhaps matches TRBD2 (6 bases). Trimming took 4 bases from V and 2 from J, leaving 12 bases between them. In germline, CDR1 is SGHKS, CDR2 YYEKEE (reference sequence). The CDR3 covers 14 residues. The CDR3 DNA follows: TGTGCCAGCAGCGTGGGACTGGTACAAGAGACCCAGTACTTC. Its translation is CASSVGLVQETQYF.

The rearrangement uses TRBV30 and TRBJ1-1; D gene ambiguous. Germline V gene sequence: CDR1 GTSNPN, CDR2 SVGIG (reference sequence). The CDR3 is 13 residues long. Trimming removed 1 base at V and 1 base at J, with 7 bases between. This chain's CDR3 is CAWSGEANTEAFF. The CDR3 DNA sequence: TGTGCCTGGAGTGGTGAAGCGAACACTGAAGCTTTCTTT.

The CDR3 sequence: CASSPVLSNTEAFF. CDR3 DNA: TGTGCCAGCAGTCCCGTCCTATCGAACACTGAAGCTTTCTTT. The V and J genes are TRBV27 and TRBJ1-1; D uncertain. Germline lookup yields CDR1 MNHEY and CDR2 SMNVEV (reference sequence). Trimming pared 5 bases from V and 1 base from J, leaving 11 bases between. The CDR3 loop spans 14 amino acids.

V is TRBV4-3 and J is TRBJ1-2; D is uncertain. V was shortened by 1 base and J by 0 bases, with 6 bases between the two germline ends. Germline CDR1 and CDR2: LGHNA and YSLEER. The CDR3 length is 14 residues. The CDR3: CASSQASTNYGYTF. The CDR3 nucleotides read TGCGCCAGCAGCCAAGCCAGTACTAACTATGGCTACACCTTC.

V usage is TRBV3-1 (or the pseudogene TRBV3-2) and J usage is TRBJ2-5; TRBD2 agrees at 7 bases. The CDR3 is 15 residues long. The junction had 7 bases not matched to a gene; V was cut back by 2 bases and J by 4 bases. CDR1 is LGHDT and CDR2 is YNNKEL in the germline V gene (reference sequence). The CDR3 loop is CASSQWASGRETQYF. DNA for the CDR3: TGTGCCAGCAGCCAATGGGCTAGCGGAAGAGAGACCCAGTACTTC.

The chain employs TRBV12-5 and TRBJ1-5, with 7 bases lining up with TRBD1. The V gene end was trimmed by 6 bases and the J gene end by 6 bases; junction bases not matched to a gene: 8. The CDR3 extends over 14 amino acids. Germline assignment: CDR1 LGHNT and CDR2 FRNRAP. This CDR3 is CASGPDRWGQPQHF. In DNA, the CDR3 is TGTGCTAGTGGCCCGGACAGGTGGGGTCAGCCCCAGCATTTT.

This chain connects TRBV6-2 or TRBV6-3 to TRBJ2-7; 12 bases agree with TRBD2. Germline assignment: CDR1 MNHEY and CDR2 SVGEGT. The CDR3 length is 15 residues. The junction had 7 bases not matched to a gene; V was cut back by 0 bases and J by 10 bases. As DNA, the CDR3 is TGTGCCAGCAGTTACTCGAAATCCGGACTAGCGGGACAGTACTTC. Protein sequence: CASSYSKSGLAGQYF.

The rearrangement links TRBV19 to TRBJ2-1; D is ambiguous. The CDR3 contains 16 residues. CDR1 is LNHDA and CDR2 is SQIVND in the germline V gene (reference sequence). V lost 4 bases and J 2 bases, leaving 15 bases between the germline ends. CDR3 loop: CASSKAPESPYNEQFF. The CDR3 DNA follows: TGTGCCAGTAGTAAAGCGCCGGAAAGCCCCTACAATGAGCAGTTCTTC.

The chain couples TRBV12-3 or TRBV12-4 to TRBJ2-5, with D possibly being TRBD2 (5 bases). CDR3 length: 13 residues. Deletions cut 6 bases from V and 5 bases from J, with 13 bases between. The CDR3 nucleotides read TGTGCCAGCAGGACCGCGGGTAGGGAGACCCAGTACTTC. It yields the protein CASRTAGRETQYF.

The J gene is TRBJ1-3, the V gene TRBV27; no clear D gene. The V gene lost 5 bases and the J gene lost 0 bases, with 11 bases spanning the gap. Germline V gene lookup returns CDR1 MNHEY and CDR2 SMNVEV (reference sequence). The CDR3 is made up of 15 amino acids. The CDR3 protein is CASSPLTGSGNTIYF. In DNA form, the CDR3 reads TGTGCCAGCAGTCCCTTGACTGGCTCTGGAAACACCATATATTTT.